There are a few counts of the clone carrying this T cell receptor beta chain. This sample was taken from a study of primary melanoma T cells and metastatic recurrence. Assay used: immunoSEQ multiplex PCR; TCRdb lists only in-frame clones, some missing. The data show 150 to 200 clones, 60% to 85% seen once. V gave up 5 bases and J gave up 0 bases, with 11 bases separating them. This CDR3 has 15 amino acids. Germline V gene lookup returns CDR1 LNHDA and CDR2 SQIVND (reference sequence). The sequence derives from a human donor with melanoma. The chain joins TRBV19 to TRBJ1-5; D remains ambiguous. The sequencing sample was made of melanoma tumor tissue. CDR3 bases: TGTGCCAGTAGTTTTGAAGGGTATAGCAATCAGCCCCAGCATTTT. It encodes CASSFEGYSNQPQHF.